The rows below give T cell receptor beta chains drawn from one sample of a study of T cells in Graves' hyperthyroidism and ophthalmopathy. TCRdb redid the calling of the multiplex PCR reads with MiXCR, one entry per CDR3 protein. Of some 490,000 distinct CDR3 sequences listed, about 16% are singletons. Material for sequencing was blood. The receptors were gathered from a young woman with Graves' ophthalmopathy. The CDR3 runs from the conserved cysteine through the conserved F or W. Fields, in order: clone size, V gene, D gene, J gene, CDR3 protein, CDR3 DNA. D genes are given only for firm matches. The listing skips clone size in some rows; elsewhere it reads once, few, many or a size class.

many	TRBV10-3	-	TRBJ1-1	CAIGQGGGTEAFF	TGTGCCATCGGCCAGGGAGGGGGCACTGAAGCTTTCTTT
many	TRBV6-1	-	TRBJ1-6	CASSTALSSYNSPLHF	TGTGCCAGCAGTACGGCCCTCAGCTCCTATAATTCACCCCTCCACTTT
many	TRBV20-1	TRBD2	TRBJ2-1	CSAPSGSSGLYNEQFF	TGCAGTGCTCCTTCAGGTTCTAGCGGGTTATACAATGAGCAGTTCTTC
many	TRBV29-1	-	TRBJ2-5	CSVRVPGYGLETQYF	TGCAGCGTTCGGGTGCCAGGGTATGGGTTAGAGACCCAGTACTTC
many	TRBV5-1	-	TRBJ2-3	CASSLAFAGLSTQYF	TGCGCCAGCAGCTTGGCGTTTGCTGGCTTGTCTACGCAGTATTTT
-	TRBV28	-	TRBJ2-1	CASSLIITDYNEQFF	TGTGCCAGCAGTTTAATCATAACTGACTACAATGAGCAGTTCTTC
-	TRBV18	TRBD1	TRBJ1-2	CASSPPQGSFYGYTF	TGTGCCAGCTCACCACCACAGGGGTCCTTCTATGGCTACACCTTC
many	TRBV20-1	TRBD1	TRBJ2-1	CSARTGVPNEQFF	TGCAGTGCCCGGACAGGGGTCCCCAATGAGCAGTTCTTC
-	TRBV18	TRBD2	TRBJ2-1	CASSPRLAGGNEQFF	TGTGCCAGCTCACCACGGCTAGCGGGAGGCAATGAGCAGTTCTTC
few	TRBV11-2	-	TRBJ2-6	CASSLDLVTGANVLTF	TGTGCCAGCAGCTTAGATCTCGTGACTGGGGCCAACGTCCTGACTTTC
many	TRBV18	-	TRBJ1-2	CASSPQDGDNYGYTF	TGTGCCAGCTCACCCCAGGACGGCGATAACTATGGCTACACCTTC